A single sample is the source of the 27 T cell receptor beta chains below, sequenced in a study of tumor-infiltrating lymphocytes in primary liver carcinoma. Unsorted bulk tissue, about 17-34 mg of it, served as the source for co-extraction of RNA and DNA. Starting material of about 0.45 ug total RNA yielded TCR beta cDNA via a constant-region primer. Slightly modified ARM-PCR served as the procedure for the TCR beta libraries. These libraries came from three rounds of nested multiplex PCR. Amplification in the first two PCR rounds was performed using TRBV1-TRBV30 forward primers and a C-beta reverse primer for approximately 10 cycles each. Each CDR3 protein gets one entry after TCRdb re-called the multiplex PCR reads with MiXCR. The table records 40,000 to 55,000 distinct CDR3 sequences, around 64% of them present only once. The sample consisted of liver tumor tissue from sampling region 5. Sample subset: tumor region T5, tumor centre. The source is a man aged 35-49 years with primary liver carcinoma and hepatitis B virus infection.

With respect to this clonotype: Mismatch with germline at one junction end may stem from a read error. The rearrangement links TRBV11-2 to TRBJ2-3; TRBD1 or TRBD2 may be the D gene (5 bases each). Germline V gene lookup returns CDR1 SGHAT and CDR2 FQNNGV. CDR3 length: 15 amino acids. In DNA, the CDR3 is TGTGGCAGCGGCTTAGAGGGACGCCCCGGAGATACGAAGTATTTT. It encodes CGSGLEGRPGDTKYF.

This clonotype was seen many times. The J gene is TRBJ2-5, the V gene TRBV6-1, with 7 bases fitting TRBD1. Germline V lookup: CDR1 MNHNS, CDR2 SASEGT. This CDR3 has 13 amino acids. After removal of 7 bases from V and 0 bases from J, the junction contained 2 bases not matched to a gene. CDR3 residues: CASTTGHQETQYF. CDR3 nucleotides: TGTGCCAGCACGACAGGGCACCAAGAGACCCAGTACTTC.

The V call is TRBV10-3, the J call TRBJ2-3; 8 bases agree with TRBD1. This CDR3 spans 16 amino acids. CDR1 ENHRY and CDR2 SYGVKD come from the germline V gene. V lost 2 bases, J lost 5 bases, and 9 bases stayed unmatched. DNA for the CDR3: TGTGCCATCAGTGAGGTTAGGACAGGGTGCATAGATACGCAGTATTTT. Translated, it gives CAISEVRTGCIDTQYF.

A note on this clonotype: One end of the junction fails to match germline, which may point to a read error. The chain couples TRBV12-3 or TRBV12-4 to TRBJ1-5; tentative D call: TRBD1 (6 bases). This CDR3 comprises 16 residues. CDR3 sequence: CTSSFHWTDLNQPQHF. As DNA, the CDR3 is TGTACCAGCAGTTTCCACTGGACAGACCTCAATCAGCCCCAGCATTTT.

With respect to this clonotype: Lacking the conserved final phenylalanine or tryptophan, this CDR3 likely reflects a read error. This chain links TRBV24-1 with TRBJ2-5; 7 bases match TRBD2. Germline V gives CDR1 KGHDR, CDR2 SFDVKD. Germline trimming cut 7 bases from V and 5 bases from J; bases unmatched to any gene: 12. The CDR3 spans 15 residues. CDR3: CATSEGTNLRETQYL. CDR3 sequence (DNA): TGTGCCACCAGCGAAGGGACTAACCTTCGCGAGACCCAGTACCTC.

DNA for the CDR3: TGTGCCAGCAGTTCGCGAAGTGACTTCCTAGGTGAGCAGTTCTTC. As protein: CASSSRSDFLGEQFF. V and J are TRBV28 and TRBJ2-1; D is uncertain. The CDR3 is 15 amino acids. Germline CDR1 is MDHEN and CDR2 is SYDVKM. Deletions cut 4 bases from V and 9 bases from J, with 19 bases between.

As concerns this clonotype: One junction end disagrees with the germline gene, perhaps due to a read error. This chain joins TRBV6-5 and TRBJ2-1, with 13 bases aligning to TRBD2. Germline V gene sequence: CDR1 MNHEY, CDR2 SVGAGI. CDR3 length: 15 amino acids. In DNA, the CDR3 is TGTACCAGCAGACCCAAGGGACTAGCGGGAAACGAGCAGTTCTTC. It specifies CTSRPKGLAGNEQFF.

This clonotype was observed many times. The chain has TRBV4-2 and TRBJ2-1; 8 positions agree with TRBD2. V was clipped by 2 bases and J by 8 bases; unmatched bases: 14. CDR3 length: 17 amino acids. Germline V lookup: CDR1 LGHNA, CDR2 YNFKEQ. CDR3 amino acids: CASSQSELAEPPYEQFF. The CDR3 nucleotides are TGTGCCAGCAGCCAAAGTGAACTAGCGGAGCCCCCCTATGAGCAGTTCTTC.

This clonotype was seen just once. One end of the junction fails to match germline, which may point to a read error. The V gene is TRBV12-3 or TRBV12-4, the J gene TRBJ1-2, with D maybe TRBD1 (5 bases). The CDR3 is 13 residues long. The CDR3 protein is CAISLAWGNGYTF. The CDR3, as DNA: TGTGCCATCAGTTTAGCATGGGGGAATGGCTACACCTTC.

This clonotype appeared once. The junction does not match germline at one end; this may be a read error. The V and J genes are TRBV11-2 and TRBJ2-1; D may match TRBD1 or TRBD2 (5 bases each). Germline CDR1 and CDR2: SGHAT and FQNNGV. This CDR3 is 14 amino acids long. CDR3 amino acids: CTSSLEGSWDELFF. CDR3 bases: TGTACCAGCAGCTTAGAGGGCAGCTGGGACGAGTTGTTCTTC. Combining the CDR3 with reference TRBV11-2 and TRBJ2-1 gives the whole variable domain EAGVAQSPRYKIIEKRQSVAFWCNPISGHATLYWYQQILGQGPKLLIQFQNNGVVDDSQLPKDRFSAERLKGVDSTLKIQPAKLEDSAVYLCTSSLEGSWDELFFGPGTRLTVL.

In regard to this clonotype: A much larger clone lies one base from this, so it may be a read error. V gene TRBV21-1 combines with J gene TRBJ1-2; the tabulated D call, TRBD1, remains unverified against the DNA. TRBV21-1 constitutes a pseudogene. The length of the CDR3 is 16 residues. The DNA for the CDR3 is TGTGCCAGCAGCACCACGAGCGACAGGGGATACTATGGCTACACCTTC. Protein sequence: CASSTTSDRGYYGYTF.

For this clonotype: One end of the junction is discordant with germline, which a read error may explain. V usage is TRBV6-5 and J usage is TRBJ2-2, with D perhaps TRBD2 (5 bases). Per germline, CDR1 MNHEY and CDR2 SVGAGI. The CDR3 has 15 amino acids. The CDR3 sequence: CASSHAVDGTGELFF. The CDR3 region has the DNA TGTGCCAGCAGTCACGCAGTGGACGGTACCGGGGAGTTGTTTTTT.

The rearrangement joins TRBV6-6 to TRBJ2-3; D unresolved. The germline CDR1 and CDR2 sequences are MNHNY and SVGAGI (reference sequence). V gave up 4 bases and J gave up 4 bases, with 12 bases separating them. The CDR3 is made up of 14 amino acids. Here the CDR3 reads CASSFRVGSDTQYF. In DNA form, the CDR3 reads TGTGCCAGCAGTTTCCGAGTAGGATCAGATACGCAGTATTTT.

Concerning this clonotype itself: Since no conserved phenylalanine or tryptophan closes the CDR3, a read error is the likely cause. This chain uses TRBV12-3 or TRBV12-4 with TRBJ1-5, with D unclear. The CDR3 is 11 amino acids. CDR3 sequence (DNA): TGTGCCAGCAGTTTAGATCAGTCCCAGCATTTG. Its protein product is CASSLDQSQHL.

This clonotype has just a few counts. The chain uses TRBV12-3 or TRBV12-4 and TRBJ2-3, with D unclear. V lost 1 base and J 4 bases, leaving 12 bases between the germline ends. This CDR3 spans 15 amino acids. This CDR3 reads CASSLGAVGSDTQYF. The DNA for the CDR3 is TGTGCCAGCAGTTTAGGTGCGGTAGGTTCAGATACGCAGTATTTT.

As to this clonotype: Germline and junction disagree at one end, which may indicate a read error. This chain links TRBV11-2 with TRBJ2-5; D is perhaps TRBD2 (6 bases). There are 16 residues in the CDR3. Germline V gives CDR1 SGHAT, CDR2 FQNNGV. The CDR3 sequence is CASSLGSSGPGVAQYF. The CDR3 DNA follows: TGTGCCAGCAGCTTAGGGAGTAGCGGCCCGGGGGTGGCCCAATACTTC. The entire variable domain, with the rest obtained from reference TRBV11-2 and TRBJ2-5, is as follows: EAGVAQSPRYKIIEKRQSVAFWCNPISGHATLYWYQQILGQGPKLLIQFQNNGVVDDSQLPKDRFSAERLKGVDSTLKIQPAKLEDSAVYLCASSLGSSGPGVAQYFGPGTRLLVL.

This clonotype was recorded at least ten times. The chain links TRBV12-3 or TRBV12-4 to TRBJ1-2, with 7 bases aligning to TRBD1. CDR3 length: 14 residues. Trimming removed 5 bases from V and 4 bases from J; junction bases left unmatched: 7. The CDR3 coding sequence is TGTGCCAGCAGTCAGGACAGGCAGATCTATGGCTACACCTTC. It translates to CASSQDRQIYGYTF.

As concerns this clonotype: The conserved final phenylalanine or tryptophan is absent from the CDR3, which likely points to a read error. The gene calls are TRBV7-9 and TRBJ2-5; 10 nucleotides agree with TRBD1. Germline CDR1 and CDR2: SEHNR and FQNEAQ (reference sequence). The CDR3 runs 16 residues. DNA of the CDR3: TGTGCCAGCAGCTCCCGGGACAGGGGAGTCCAAGAGGCCCAGTACTCC. Translated: CASSSRDRGVQEAQYS.

Comments on this clonotype: A single base separates this from a much larger clone, so it may be a read error. V and J are TRBV5-1 and TRBJ1-1; 12 nucleotides match TRBD1. The CDR3 has 15 amino acids. Germline V CDR1 and CDR2: SGHRS, YFSETQ. J gave up 6 bases and V 1 base, and 4 bases lay outside the gene matches. In nucleotides, the CDR3 is TGCGCCAGCAGCTTGTCCGGGACAGGGGGCGCTGAAGCTTTCTTT. This sequence encodes CASSLSGTGGAEAFF.

Comments on this clonotype: A much larger clonotype is one base distant, so this may be a read error. The V and J genes are TRBV30 and TRBJ1-2; tentatively, D is TRBD1 (5 bases). CDR1 GTSNPN and CDR2 SVGIG come from the germline V gene (reference sequence). The CDR3 is 14 amino acids. The ends were cut back, 6 bases at V and 6 bases at J, with 20 bases in the middle. The CDR3 sequence is CACSHLSGYDGYTF. CDR3 DNA: TGTGCCTGTAGTCACCTGTCAGGGTACGATGGCTACACCTTC.

The sample holds a few counts of this clonotype. Given the absence of the conserved phenylalanine or tryptophan at the CDR3 end, a read error is likely. V gene TRBV7-8 combines with J gene TRBJ2-5, with D possibly TRBD1 on 6 matching bases. This CDR3 comprises 16 residues. Trimming took off 5 bases at V and 4 bases at J, with 20 bases between the two ends. Germline V CDR1 and CDR2: SGHVS, FQNEAQ. This chain's CDR3 is CASSLDPGQILETQYL. Here the CDR3 DNA reads TGTGCCAGCAGCCTGGACCCGGGACAAATATTAGAGACCCAGTACCTC.

About this clonotype itself: Relative to the germline gene, one junction end is altered; a read error may explain this. The J gene is TRBJ2-7, the V gene TRBV6-1; D gene ambiguous. Germline-derived CDR1 and CDR2 are MNHNS and SASEGT. This CDR3 has 14 residues. CDR3 bases: TGTGCCAACAGTGAAGCGTCACTCTCCCACGAGCAGTACTTC. The encoded protein is CANSEASLSHEQYF.

A remark on this clonotype: This likely comes from a read error, as the CDR3 has no conserved phenylalanine or tryptophan at its end. This chain joins TRBV5-6 and TRBJ2-7; TRBD2 aligns across 8 bases. Germline assignment: CDR1 SGHDT and CDR2 YYEEEE. The CDR3 is 15 amino acids. This CDR3 reads CASSFGEREYSRQYL. CDR3 sequence (DNA): TGTGCCAGTAGCTTCGGGGAGCGGGAGTATTCTAGGCAGTACTTA.

Points on this clonotype: A much more abundant neighbour one base away suggests this may be a read error. A read error is likely, as this CDR3 ends without the conserved phenylalanine or tryptophan. The gene calls are TRBV4-2 and TRBJ2-2; possibly TRBD2 for D (6 bases). CDR1 and CDR2 from the germline V gene are LGHNA and YNFKEQ. Trimming left V 1 base short and J 1 base short, with 10 bases between. This CDR3 spans 16 amino acids. The CDR3 here is CASSQVGRENTGELFV. In DNA form, the CDR3 reads TGTGCCAGCAGCCAAGTCGGGCGGGAGAACACCGGGGAGCTGTTTGTT.

Remarks on this clonotype: Since a much larger clone is just one base distant, this may be a read error. The chain joins TRBV30 to TRBJ2-3, with D unresolved. CDR1 GTSNPN and CDR2 SVGIG come from the germline V gene (reference sequence). Trimming stripped 2 bases from V and 2 bases from J, with 14 bases between. The CDR3 spans 15 residues. CDR3 coding DNA: TGTGCCTGGAGTAAATTGGCGGTGGTCACAGATACGCAGTATTTT. The encoded protein is CAWSKLAVVTDTQYF.

In its sample, this clonotype was seen many times. The chain combines TRBV13 with TRBJ2-7; TRBD2 aligns across 10 bases. CDR3 length equals 16 residues. Germline CDR1 reads PRHDT; CDR2 reads FYEKMQ (reference sequence). The junction had 2 bases not matched to a gene; V was cut back by 0 bases and J by 0 bases. The CDR3 coding sequence is TGTGCCAGCAGCTTAGGAGCGGGAGGGTACTCCTACGAGCAGTACTTC. This encodes CASSLGAGGYSYEQYF. The variable domain in full, completed from reference TRBV13 and TRBJ2-7, reads AAGVIQSPRHLIKEKRETATLKCYPIPRHDTVYWYQQGPGQDPQFLISFYEKMQSDKGSIPDRFSAQQFSDYHSELNMSSLELGDSALYFCASSLGAGGYSYEQYFGPGTRLTVT.

This clonotype is medium-sized in the sample. J is TRBJ2-3 and V is TRBV10-2; possible D gene TRBD2, 5 bases. Germline loops: CDR1 WSHSY, CDR2 SAAADI. The ends were cut back, 10 bases at V and 4 bases at J, with 21 bases in the middle. The CDR3 runs to 15 residues. CDR3: CATSPGLPLADTQYF. The CDR3 DNA reads TGCGCCACTTCACCTGGACTTCCGTTGGCAGATACGCAGTATTTT.